The rows below give T cell receptor beta chains drawn from one sample of a study of radiation and T cells in renal cell carcinoma. TCRdb's table, derived via immunoSEQ multiplex PCR, lists solely in-frame clones and lacks some. Among roughly 150,000 clones listed, roughly 87% were seen once. The sample consisted of blood, taken from a patient whose treatment included radiotherapy and nephrectomy. All receptors come from a woman between 50 and 59 years old with renal cell carcinoma. Both conserved end residues are part of each CDR3. Fields, in order: D gene, V gene, clone size, J gene, CDR3 protein. The D gene is left open where the match is weak. Clone sizes are given selectively: once, few, many, or a class where the clone is expanded.

>TRBD1|TRBV18|NA|TRBJ1-6
CASRGDSLYNSPLHF
>TRBD1|TRBV7-9|NA|TRBJ1-2
CASSLLGGASFGGYTF
>TRBD1|TRBV11-2|NA|TRBJ2-7
CASSQGQGNTEQYF
>TRBD1|TRBV6-5|NA|TRBJ1-4
CASSWDRVATNEKLFF
>NA|TRBV6-1|NA|TRBJ1-6
CASSEGHLYNSPLHF
>TRBD1|TRBV19|NA|TRBJ2-7
CASSMGTGALGEQYF
>NA|TRBV6-1|once|TRBJ2-7
CASSEAQVWTYEQYF
>TRBD1|TRBV5-4|NA|TRBJ1-2
CASSSRTGVHGYTF
>NA|TRBV5-4|NA|TRBJ1-1
CASSLGPPNTEAFF
>TRBD1|TRBV5-6|NA|TRBJ1-1
CASSLLPDRVNTEAFF
>NA|TRBV4-2|NA|TRBJ2-3
CASSQEAPGTDTQYF
>NA|TRBV4-1|NA|TRBJ1-1
CASSQAWGGTEAFF
>NA|TRBV5-1|NA|TRBJ1-4
CASSLGGPNEKLFF
>NA|TRBV6-5|once|TRBJ1-1
CASSYSRRDTEAFF
>NA|TRBV2|NA|TRBJ2-2
CASTLGGVYSGELFF
>NA|TRBV5-6|NA|TRBJ1-1
CASTNWGLINTEAFF
>NA|TRBV18|NA|TRBJ2-6
CASSQSETGSGANVLTF
>NA|TRBV7-2|NA|TRBJ1-2
CASSLEVGYTF
>NA|TRBV27|NA|TRBJ1-2
CASSLRAGHYGYTF
>NA|TRBV5-4|NA|TRBJ1-6
CASSLEPYNSPLHF
>NA|TRBV6-5|NA|TRBJ2-7
CASSYASRYEQYF
>TRBD1|TRBV5-5|NA|TRBJ2-2
CASSLDLGRDRAGELFF
>NA|TRBV21-1|NA|TRBJ2-3
CAGLRGAKNTDTQYF
>TRBD1|TRBV7-9|NA|TRBJ2-5
CASSRDRGETQYF